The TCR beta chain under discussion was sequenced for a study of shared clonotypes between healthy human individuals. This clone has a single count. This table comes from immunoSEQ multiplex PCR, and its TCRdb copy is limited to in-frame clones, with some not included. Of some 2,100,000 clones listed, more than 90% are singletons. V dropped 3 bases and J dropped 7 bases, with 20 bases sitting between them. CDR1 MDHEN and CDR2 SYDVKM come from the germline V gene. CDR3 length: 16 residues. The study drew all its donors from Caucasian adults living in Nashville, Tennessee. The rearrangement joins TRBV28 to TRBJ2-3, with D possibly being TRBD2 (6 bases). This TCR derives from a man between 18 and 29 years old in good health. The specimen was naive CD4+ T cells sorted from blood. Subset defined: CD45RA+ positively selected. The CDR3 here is CASSLRGGVVVHTQYF. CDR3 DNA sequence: TGTGCCAGCAGTTTGAGGGGCGGGGTCGTTGTACATACGCAGTATTTT. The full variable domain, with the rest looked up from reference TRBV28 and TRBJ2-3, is DVKVTQSSRYLVKRTGEKVFLECVQDMDHENMFWYRQDPGLGLRLIYFSYDVKMKEKGDIPEGYSVSREKKERFSLILESASTNQTSMYLCASSLRGGVVVHTQYFGPGTRLTVL.